A selection of T cell receptor beta chains follows, all from one sample in a study of CD8+ T cells in alopecia areata. Produced via immunoSEQ multiplex PCR; TCRdb's table is partial and in-frame only. The sample yields about 15,000 clones, almost 60% seen once. The sample consisted of skin. The receptor set was obtained from a human donor with alopecia areata. Both conserved end residues are part of each CDR3. D genes are given only for firm matches. Expanded clones get a size class; other rows say once, few or many, or leave the size out.

once	TRBD2	TRBV15	TRBJ2-1	CATRGGRGGTSGRPNYNEQFF	TGTGCCACGAGAGGGGGTCGTGGGGGGACTAGCGGGAGACCCAACTACAATGAGCAGTTCTTC
once	-	TRBV5-1	TRBJ1-1	CASREGHYNTEAFF	TGCGCCAGCAGGGAGGGGCACTACAACACTGAAGCTTTCTTT
-	-	TRBV6-1	TRBJ1-4	CAAREGEKLFF	TGTGCCGCCCGGGAGGGAGAAAAACTGTTTTTT
few	TRBD1	TRBV19	TRBJ1-1	CASRDRGFSAFF	TGTGCCAGCCGGGACAGGGGATTCTCGGCTTTCTTT
once	-	TRBV1	TRBJ2-6	CTSRLASCAQSRANVLTF	TGCACCAGCAGGTTGGCTAGTTGTGCACAAAGTCGGGCCAACGTCCTGACTTTC
medium-sized	TRBD1	TRBV5-6	TRBJ2-5	CASSYYRGRGETQYF	TGTGCCAGCAGCTATTACAGGGGCAGGGGAGAGACCCAGTACTTC
-	-	TRBV2	TRBJ1-2	CASSPDRGYTF	TGTGCCAGCAGCCCCGACAGGGGCTACACCTTC
-	-	TRBV12-5	TRBJ2-5	CASGLRTDKKETQYF	TGTGCTAGTGGTTTAAGGACAGACAAAAAAGAGACCCAGTACTTC
few	TRBD2	TRBV13	TRBJ2-3	CASSSGLAGDTQYF	TGTGCCAGCAGCTCGGGACTAGCAGGCGATACGCAGTATTTT
-	TRBD2	TRBV28	TRBJ2-7	CASRIAGLPSYEQYF	TGTGCCAGCAGAATAGCGGGACTCCCCTCCTACGAGCAGTACTTC
-	-	TRBV28	TRBJ1-6	CASRGRKPQGVQGYNSPLHF	TGTGCCAGCAGGGGGCGAAAGCCGCAGGGCGTACAGGGCTATAATTCACCCCTCCACTTT
-	-	TRBV6-1	TRBJ2-2	CASSVRLSRLPGELFF	TGTGCCAGCAGTGTTCGACTAAGCCGATTGCCCGGGGAGCTGTTTTTT
few	TRBD2	TRBV7-8	TRBJ2-5	CASSLAQGLAERTQYF	TGTGCCAGCAGCTTAGCTCAGGGACTAGCTGAGAGGACCCAGTACTTC
-	-	TRBV19	TRBJ1-5	CASSIGAGTNQPQHF	TGTGCCAGTAGTATTGGAGCAGGAACGAATCAGCCCCAGCATTTT
-	-	TRBV4-2	TRBJ2-7	CASSQNVVNYEQYF	TGTGCCAGCAGCCAGAATGTGGTTAACTACGAGCAGTACTTC
-	TRBD1	TRBV15	TRBJ1-2	CATSRDLGQAMANYGYTF	TGTGCCACCAGCAGAGATCTCGGACAGGCAATGGCTAACTATGGCTACACCTTC
few	-	TRBV28	TRBJ2-5	CASGTVRVTGETQYF	TGTGCCAGCGGGACGGTCAGGGTAACAGGAGAGACCCAGTACTTC
-	-	TRBV6-6	TRBJ2-6	CASSYRASGANVLTF	TGTGCCAGCAGTTACCGAGCCTCTGGGGCCAACGTCCTGACTTTC
-	TRBD1	TRBV28	TRBJ2-7	CASSSGTGVYYEQYF	TGTGCCAGCTCCTCCGGGACAGGGGTATACTACGAGCAGTACTTC
-	-	TRBV7-8	TRBJ1-5	CASSWEGNQPQHF	TGTGCCAGCAGCTGGGAGGGCAATCAGCCCCAGCATTTT
-	-	TRBV27	TRBJ2-3	CASSLKAGRADTQYF	TGTGCCAGCAGTTTAAAGGCAGGCCGGGCAGATACGCAGTATTTT
-	-	TRBV27	TRBJ2-7	CASSLLGSLAYEQYF	TGTGCCAGCAGCTTACTAGGGAGTCTCGCCTACGAGCAGTACTTC
-	TRBD1	TRBV10-3	TRBJ2-7	CAIKRQGTYEQYF	TGTGCCATCAAACGACAGGGAACCTACGAGCAGTACTTC
-	-	TRBV5-5	TRBJ2-1	CASSSLAGGLVPRTRFF	TGTGCCAGCAGCTCTCTAGCCGGGGGGCTAGTGCCGAGAACAAGGTTCTTC
few	-	TRBV18	TRBJ1-1	CASSPRGVEAFF	TGTGCCAGCTCACCACGAGGAGTAGAAGCTTTCTTT
-	-	TRBV5-1	TRBJ1-1	CASSLVARADINTEAFF	TGCGCCAGCAGCTTGGTGGCCAGGGCAGATATAAACACTGAAGCTTTCTTT
few	TRBD2	TRBV5-1	TRBJ2-1	CASSLTGGINEQFF	TGCGCCAGCAGCTTGACGGGAGGAATTAATGAGCAGTTCTTC
-	TRBD1	TRBV19	TRBJ2-7	CASSSPGQLAYEQYF	TGTGCCAGTAGTTCCCCGGGACAGCTAGCCTACGAGCAGTACTTC
-	TRBD1	TRBV4-1	TRBJ2-4	CASSQVPRGPNIQYF	TGCGCCAGCAGCCAAGTCCCTAGGGGGCCAAACATTCAGTACTTC
once	-	TRBV23-1	TRBJ2-5	CANSQTPYGEEQETQYF	TGCGCCAACAGTCAAACCCCCTATGGGGAAGAGCAAGAGACCCAGTACTTC
few	TRBD1	TRBV28	TRBJ2-1	CASSSWTGNNEQFF	TGTGCCAGCAGTTCCTGGACAGGTAACAATGAGCAGTTCTTC
-	TRBD1	TRBV6-6	TRBJ2-2	CASSYAQQGVTGELFF	TGTGCCAGCAGTTACGCACAACAGGGGGTCACCGGGGAGCTGTTTTTT
-	TRBD2	TRBV2	TRBJ2-3	CASSPLTSGFTDTQYF	TGTGCCAGCAGCCCCCTGACTAGCGGGTTCACAGATACGCAGTATTTT
-	TRBD1	TRBV5-4	TRBJ2-7	CASSSVGTGSPYEQYF	TGTGCCAGCAGTTCTGTGGGGACAGGGTCCCCCTACGAGCAGTACTTC
-	-	TRBV5-6	TRBJ2-7	CASSLGPDPITYEQYF	TGTGCCAGCAGCTTGGGGCCAGACCCTATCACCTACGAGCAGTACTTC
-	-	TRBV7-2	TRBJ2-1	CASTSGLAGPTGEQFF	TGTGCCAGCACCTCCGGGTTGGCGGGCCCCACCGGGGAGCAGTTCTTC
-	-	TRBV28	TRBJ2-7	CASSLPGYNEQYF	TGTGCCAGCAGTTTGCCCGGCTACAACGAGCAGTACTTC
few	TRBD2	TRBV4-1	TRBJ2-3	CASSQEAGGAPTDTQYF	TGCGCCAGCAGCCAAGAAGCGGGAGGAGCCCCCACAGATACGCAGTATTTT
-	TRBD2	TRBV6-1	TRBJ2-3	CASIRAGGHTQYF	TGTGCCAGCATTAGAGCGGGAGGACATACGCAGTATTTT
-	-	TRBV10-3	TRBJ2-5	CAIGARTRTAWGETQYF	TGTGCCATCGGAGCGAGGACAAGGACCGCCTGGGGGGAGACCCAGTACTTC
-	-	TRBV6-6	TRBJ2-1	CASTPVSNEQFF	TGTGCCAGCACCCCCGTTTCCAATGAGCAGTTCTTC
-	TRBD2	TRBV20-1	TRBJ2-7	CSGGLAGEQYF	TGCAGTGGGGGACTAGCGGGCGAGCAGTACTTC
few	TRBD1	TRBV10-1	TRBJ1-5	CASSRTGQPQHF	TGCGCCAGCAGTCGGACAGGTCAGCCCCAGCATTTT
-	-	TRBV4-1	TRBJ1-1	CASSQGGDYTEAFF	TGCGCCAGCAGCCAAGGCGGGGATTACACTGAAGCTTTCTTT
-	TRBD1	TRBV19	TRBJ1-1	CASISTGGVKEAFF	TGTGCCAGTATCTCGACAGGGGGGGTCAAAGAAGCTTTCTTT
few	TRBD1	TRBV5-1	TRBJ2-5	CASSSGTGGGAGQETQYF	TGCGCCAGCAGCTCCGGGACAGGGGGTGGAGCGGGACAAGAGACCCAGTACTTC
few	-	TRBV6-6	TRBJ2-2	CASSYEGGELFF	TGTGCCAGCAGTTATGAGGGCGGGGAGCTGTTTTTT
few	TRBD2	TRBV7-9	TRBJ2-3	CASSPGGRDTQYF	TGTGCCAGCAGCCCGGGAGGGAGAGATACGCAGTATTTT
few	-	TRBV7-9	TRBJ2-1	CASSLGILNEQFF	TGTGCCAGCAGCTTAGGGATCCTCAATGAGCAGTTCTTC
few	TRBD2	TRBV6-5	TRBJ2-1	CASVAGGPYNEQFF	TGTGCCAGCGTAGCGGGAGGGCCTTACAATGAGCAGTTCTTC
medium-sized	TRBD2	TRBV7-3	TRBJ2-1	CASSLGGGYNEQFF	TGTGCCAGCAGCTTAGGCGGGGGGTACAATGAGCAGTTCTTC
few	-	TRBV2	TRBJ2-3	CARGEAGTDTQYF	TGTGCCAGAGGGGAAGCCGGCACAGATACGCAGTATTTT